Included here is one TCR beta chain sequence, with context. This specimen comes from a study of shared clonotypes between healthy human individuals. The CDR3 contains 14 residues. Trimming stripped 2 bases from V and 5 bases from J, with 10 bases between. CDR1 and CDR2 from the germline V gene are KGHSH and LQKENI. Each subset's genomic DNA was shared equally among a number of immunoSEQ plates. Clones were sequenced by immunoSEQ multiplex PCR, and TCRdb holds only the in-frame ones, with some missing. The sample has approximately 980,000 clones, approximately 76% seen once; the top ten hold around 1.4%.

Sequencing was carried out using memory CD4+ T cells sorted from blood. Indicated subset: CD45RA-negative fraction. This sequence was found in a man aged 18 to 29 in good health. V usage is TRBV18 and J usage is TRBJ2-4; D not resolved. CDR3 sequence: CASSPNVPENIQYF. CDR3 bases: TGTGCCAGCTCACCAAATGTTCCAGAAAACATTCAGTACTTC.